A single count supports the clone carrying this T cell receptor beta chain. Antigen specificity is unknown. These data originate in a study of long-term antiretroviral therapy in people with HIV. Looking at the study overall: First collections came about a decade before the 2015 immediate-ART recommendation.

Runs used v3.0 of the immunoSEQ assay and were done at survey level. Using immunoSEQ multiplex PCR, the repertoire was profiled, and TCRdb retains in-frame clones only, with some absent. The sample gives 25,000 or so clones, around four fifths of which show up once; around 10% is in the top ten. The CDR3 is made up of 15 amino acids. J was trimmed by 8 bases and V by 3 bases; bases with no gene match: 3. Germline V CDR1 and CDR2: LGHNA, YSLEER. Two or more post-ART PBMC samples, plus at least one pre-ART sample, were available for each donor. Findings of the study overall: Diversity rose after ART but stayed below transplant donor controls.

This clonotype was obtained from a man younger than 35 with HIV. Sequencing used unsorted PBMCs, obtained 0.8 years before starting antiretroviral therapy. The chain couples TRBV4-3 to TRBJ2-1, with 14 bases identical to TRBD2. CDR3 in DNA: TGCGCCAGCAGCCAGGGGACTAGCGGGAGAGATGAGCAGTTCTTC. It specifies CASSQGTSGRDEQFF.